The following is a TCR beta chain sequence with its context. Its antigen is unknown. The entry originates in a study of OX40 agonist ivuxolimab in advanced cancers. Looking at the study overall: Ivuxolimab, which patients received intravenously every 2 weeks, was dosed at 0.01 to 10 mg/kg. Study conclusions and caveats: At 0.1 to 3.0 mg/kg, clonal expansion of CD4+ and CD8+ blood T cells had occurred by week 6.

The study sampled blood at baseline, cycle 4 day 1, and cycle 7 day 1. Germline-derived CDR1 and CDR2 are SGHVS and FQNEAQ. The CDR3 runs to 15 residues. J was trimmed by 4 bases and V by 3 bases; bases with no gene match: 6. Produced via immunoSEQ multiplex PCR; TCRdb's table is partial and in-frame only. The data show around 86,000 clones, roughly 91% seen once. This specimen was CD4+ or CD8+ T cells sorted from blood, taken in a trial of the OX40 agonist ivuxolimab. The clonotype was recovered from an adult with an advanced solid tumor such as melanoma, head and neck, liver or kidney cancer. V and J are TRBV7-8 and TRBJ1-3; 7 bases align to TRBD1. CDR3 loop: CASSFATGTGNTIYF. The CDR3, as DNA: TGTGCCAGCAGCTTCGCGACAGGGACAGGAAACACCATATATTTT.